This T cell receptor (beta chain) was profiled in a study of T cell responses to AZD1222 COVID-19 vaccine. The CDR3 runs to 13 residues. CDR1 and CDR2 from the germline V gene are SGHTA and FQGTGA. V lost 8 bases to trimming and J lost 2 bases, with 9 bases between them. Only in-frame clones appear in the TCRdb table, and some are missing; sequencing was by immunoSEQ multiplex PCR. The sample lists some 120,000 clones, approximately 90% occurring once. The clonotype originates from an adult who received the AZD1222 COVID-19 vaccine. This chain uses TRBV7-3 with TRBJ2-2; D unresolved. The source material was peripheral blood, sampled 28 days after the second AZD1222 dose. The CDR3 DNA is TGTGCCAGCGGTTGGCTTAACACCGGGGAGCTGTTTTTT. Translation gives CASGWLNTGELFF.